Sequencing of this T cell receptor beta chain was carried out in a study of blood T cell repertoires in COVID-19. Background on the study: Samples came from the United States, Italy and Spain, spanning acute and convalescent COVID-19. From T cells, B-cell-depleted T cells, or PBMCs came the material, which was cDNA or gDNA.

This CDR3 contains 16 residues. Germline CDR1 reads SGHAT; CDR2 reads FQNNGV. Trimming stripped 1 base from V and 3 bases from J, with 16 bases between. In the original processing: Nucleated cell counts were estimated from reference gene primer amplification. Using immunoSEQ multiplex PCR, the repertoire was profiled, and TCRdb retains in-frame clones only, with some absent. Clonal size and the V and J genes are those of that table, whereas D and trimming came from the DNA. The table lists nearly 110,000 clones, approximately 90% of them singletons, with 1% to 1.5% in the top ten. The origin of this receptor is a woman aged 25-40 years with acute or convalescent COVID-19. Material: peripheral blood. This chain connects TRBV11-2 to TRBJ2-7; D might be TRBD1 (6 bases). The CDR3 nucleotides are TGTGCCAGCAGCTTAGGACGGACAGACGCCAACTACGAGCAGTACTTC. This codes for CASSLGRTDANYEQYF.